These 15 T cell receptor beta chains originate from one sample sequenced in a study of blood T cell repertoires in COVID-19. The method was immunoSEQ multiplex PCR; TCRdb's version includes in-frame clones alone and lacks a portion of them. The sample lists some 110,000 clones; 65% to 85% were seen once. Sequencing was performed on peripheral blood. Receptor source: a woman in her 70s with acute or convalescent COVID-19.

The table lists this clone with a few counts. J is TRBJ1-6 and V is TRBV19; the D gene is possibly TRBD1 (5 bases). The V end was cut by 3 bases, the J end by 12 bases, with 21 bases between. Looked up from germline, CDR1 is LNHDA and CDR2 is SQIVND (reference sequence). This CDR3 contains 16 residues. In nucleotides, the CDR3 is TGTGCCAGTAGTATCCAATCTGGAGGGCAGGGAGGACCCCTCCACTTT. Its protein is CASSIQSGGQGGPLHF.

The chain uses TRBV6-1 and TRBJ1-1, with D possibly TRBD1 on 5 matching bases. V was pared by 3 bases and J by 0 bases, with 11 bases between. This CDR3 spans 15 amino acids. Germline V gives CDR1 MNHNS, CDR2 SASEGT. CDR3 amino acids: CASSDIGVVNTEAFF. The CDR3, as DNA: TGTGCCAGCAGTGATATAGGGGTAGTGAACACTGAAGCTTTCTTT.

This chain joins TRBV11-3 and TRBJ2-1, with D perhaps matching TRBD2 (7 bases). The CDR3 contains 17 residues. CDR1 and CDR2 (germline): SGHNT, YENEEA. V lost 0 bases, J lost 0 bases, and 12 bases lay in between. As DNA, the CDR3 is TGTGCCAGCAGCTTAGAGAGGGGGGGAAGCTCCTACAATGAGCAGTTCTTC. It encodes CASSLERGGSSYNEQFF.

The J gene is TRBJ1-2, the V gene TRBV7-2; perhaps TRBD1 as D (6 bases). V was cut by 5 bases and J by 7 bases, with 8 bases left in between. The germline V gene encodes CDR1 SGHTA and CDR2 FQGNSA. The CDR3 length is 11 residues. The CDR3 nucleotides are TGTGCCAGCAGCCCAGGGGTTGGCTACACCTTC. Translated, it gives CASSPGVGYTF.

The gene calls are TRBV30 and TRBJ2-2, with 9 bases lining up with TRBD1. The CDR3 contains 13 residues. Germline V gene data show CDR1 as GTSNPN and CDR2 as SVGIG (reference sequence). The trim removed 3 bases at V and 7 bases at J, leaving 3 bases unmatched. This CDR3 reads CAWSGTGYGELFF. The CDR3, as DNA: TGTGCCTGGAGCGGGACAGGGTACGGGGAGCTGTTTTTT.

The V call is TRBV18, the J call TRBJ2-3; 9 bases line up with TRBD1. This CDR3 spans 16 amino acids. J was trimmed by 6 bases and V by 1 base; bases with no gene match: 8. Germline assignment: CDR1 KGHSH and CDR2 LQKENI. Written as DNA, the CDR3 is TGTGCCAGCTCACCACGAACAGGGGGCGCGGACGATACGCAGTATTTT. Translated, it gives CASSPRTGGADDTQYF.

The rearrangement uses TRBV6-5 and TRBJ2-7; TRBD1 agrees at 9 bases. Losses at the gene ends were 7 bases for V and 3 bases for J; bases not matched to a gene: 7. Germline loops: CDR1 MNHEY, CDR2 SVGAGI. There are 14 residues in the CDR3. The CDR3 DNA sequence: TGTGCCAGCATCAAAGACAGGGGGGTCTACGAGCAGTACTTC. It encodes CASIKDRGVYEQYF.

The chain combines TRBV5-1 with TRBJ1-2, with 9 bases matching TRBD1. Germline CDR1 SGHRS, CDR2 YFSETQ. Losses at the gene ends were 4 bases for V and 7 bases for J; bases not matched to a gene: 11. The length of the CDR3 is 15 residues. DNA of the CDR3: TGCGCCAGCAGCCCAATGCTGGGGGACAGGGCTGGCTACACCTTC. It translates to CASSPMLGDRAGYTF.

CDR3 sequence reads: CAWSWGGSRYNEQFF. The CDR3 region has the DNA TGTGCCTGGAGTTGGGGCGGGAGTCGGTACAATGAGCAGTTCTTC. This chain links TRBV30 with TRBJ2-1; 7 nucleotides agree with TRBD2. The germline CDR1 and CDR2 sequences are GTSNPN and SVGIG (reference sequence). Trimming took 2 bases from V and 4 from J; bases not matched to a gene: 8. This CDR3 spans 15 amino acids.

J is TRBJ2-1 and V is TRBV21-1; the D call TRBD2 from the table was never checked on the DNA. TRBV21-1 is an annotated pseudogene. The CDR3 has 14 amino acids. This chain's CDR3 is CASSKACSGKGSFF. The CDR3 DNA reads TGTGCCAGCAGCAAAGCTTGTAGCGGGAAGGGCTCGTTCTTC.

The V call is TRBV2, the J call TRBJ1-2; 9 bases fit TRBD1. The germline V gene has CDR1 SNHLY and CDR2 FYNNEI. The CDR3 totals 15 residues. V lost 2 bases and J lost 7; bases outside the gene matches: 8. Here the CDR3 reads CASSEYRGRQGGYTF. The DNA for the CDR3 is TGTGCCAGCAGTGAATACAGGGGGCGCCAGGGTGGCTACACCTTC.

This clone appeared once. The V call is TRBV6-5, the J call TRBJ2-3; possible D gene TRBD1, 5 bases. Trimming took 2 bases from V and 0 from J, leaving 9 bases between them. In germline, CDR1 is MNHEY, CDR2 SVGAGI. The CDR3 covers 15 residues. The CDR3 is CASSYKGSSTDTQYF. The CDR3 DNA reads TGTGCCAGCAGTTACAAGGGGTCTAGCACAGATACGCAGTATTTT.

The rearrangement links TRBV10-1 to TRBJ2-7; 11 bases match TRBD2. CDR1 is WNHNN and CDR2 is SYGVQD in the germline V gene (reference sequence). The CDR3 contains 15 residues. With V trimmed by 4 bases and J by 5 bases, 7 bases remained unmatched. The CDR3 nucleotides read TGCGCCAGCAGTGCTAGCGGGGGGCCTCCTAACGAGCAGTACTTC. Its translation: CASSASGGPPNEQYF.

This clone was detected a few times. This rearrangement joins TRBV25-1 to TRBJ1-2; D might be TRBD1 (5 bases). V was trimmed by 4 bases and J by 8 bases, leaving 14 bases between them. Germline CDR1 MGHDK, CDR2 SYGVNS. The CDR3 is 13 residues long. The CDR3 spells CASSGLTGSGYTF. CDR3 bases: TGTGCCAGCAGTGGACTTACAGGATCCGGCTACACCTTC.

The chain employs TRBV11-2 and TRBJ1-2; 11 nucleotides match TRBD1. CDR3 length equals 15 residues. The V gene's germline CDR1 is SGHAT and CDR2 FQNNGV. V was pared by 4 bases and J by 3 bases, with 4 bases of the junction left unmatched. The CDR3 region has the DNA TGTGCCAGCAGCTCCTTGGGACAGGGGGACTATGGCTACACCTTC. Amino acids: CASSSLGQGDYGYTF. The full variable domain, rest sourced from reference TRBV11-2 and TRBJ1-2, is EAGVAQSPRYKIIEKRQSVAFWCNPISGHATLYWYQQILGQGPKLLIQFQNNGVVDDSQLPKDRFSAERLKGVDSTLKIQPAKLEDSAVYLCASSSLGQGDYGYTFGSGTRLTVV.